This T cell receptor beta chain comes out of a study of blood T cell repertoires in COVID-19. Study overall: Specimens from acute and convalescent COVID-19 originated in the United States, Italy and Spain.

Data came from immunoSEQ multiplex PCR; TCRdb stores just in-frame clones and leaves some out. The sample has under 200,000 clones; 83% are singletons. The sequenced sample was peripheral blood. The clonotype originates from a human donor in a cohort sampled during active COVID-19.

The CDR3 DNA follows: TGTGCCAGCAGCCTACCACCGGGGGACACTGAAGCTTTCTTT. Translation: CASSLPPGDTEAFF. The rearrangement links TRBV28 to TRBJ1-1; a weak D match, TRBD1 (5 bases). Trimming removed 6 bases from V and 3 bases from J, with 14 bases in between. The CDR3 has 14 residues. Germline V gene data show CDR1 as MDHEN and CDR2 as SYDVKM.